This T cell receptor (beta chain) was found in a study of blood T cells in healthy people across ages. Study-wide results and limits: Possibly, changes in expanded clonotypes were confounded because donor CMV status was unknown.

Note on this clonotype: The target antigen is unknown.

A sample-barcoded 5' primer and a J-beta primer mix were used in a second PCR of about 6 to 12 cycles. Paired-end reads containing CDR3 totaled no fewer than 2.5 million for each sample. MiXCR, run by TCRdb on the 5' RACE reads, gives a single entry per CDR3 protein. The sample includes about 730,000 distinct CDR3 sequences, 40% to 45% seen only once; the top ten take roughly 20%. The specimen was blood. The receptor comes from a woman aged 60-75 years in good health.

This CDR3 reads CASRQEGVYEQYF. The CDR3 DNA follows: TGTGCCAGCAGACAGGAGGGGGTCTACGAGCAGTACTTC. The V call is TRBV3-1, the J call TRBJ2-7; D tentatively reads TRBD1 or TRBD2 (6 bases each). The length of the CDR3 is 13 residues. V was trimmed by 6 bases and J by 3 bases, leaving 12 bases between them. Germline V lookup: CDR1 LGHDT, CDR2 YNNKEL (reference sequence).